The clone carrying this T cell receptor (beta chain) was counted a few times. The data were taken from a study of Graves' ophthalmopathy and Graves' hyperthyroidism. As diagnostic evidence, clinical symptoms, serum thyroxine, TRAb, thyroid ultrasound and orbital computed tomography were relied upon. As the template, RNA transcripts were used to amplify TCR beta CDR3 regions. An initial RT-PCR round employing HTBI primers preceded a second-round multiplex PCR. One entry per CDR3 protein results from TCRdb running MiXCR on the multiplex PCR reads. The data hold approximately 480,000 distinct CDR3 sequences, with about 15% observed a single time. The CDR3 has 12 amino acids. CDR1 is MDHEN and CDR2 is SYDVKM in the germline V gene. The V and J ends lost 9 bases and 5 bases, in that order; junction bases with no gene match: 3.

The sequenced sample consisted of blood. The V and J genes are TRBV28 and TRBJ2-5, with 10 bases lining up with TRBD1. The TCR comes from a woman aged 30 to 39 with Graves' ophthalmopathy. CDR3 nucleotide sequence: TGTGCCAGGGACAGGGGGTTGGAGACCCAGTACTTC. This gives the protein CARDRGLETQYF.